The T cell receptor beta chain described here comes from a study of CD8 T cells in Susac syndrome. Findings of the study overall: By the study's own acknowledgment, its TCR sequencing and HLA analysis included relatively few individuals.

CDR3 length equals 19 residues. Trimming left V 2 bases short and J 0 bases short, with 21 bases between. From germline, CDR1 is SGDLS and CDR2 YYNGEE. Sequencing of TCR beta was performed on blood CD8+ and CD4+ T cells. Multiple sclerosis controls were treatment-naive patients with stable or active relapsing-remitting disease. TEMRA cells were FACS-enriched, while CD8+ and CD4+ T cells were negatively isolated. Note on this clonotype: Its antigen is undetermined.

The authors reverse transcribed about 0.45 to 1 ug RNA with random hexamers. TCRdb reprocessed the immunoSEQ multiplex PCR reads with MiXCR, giving one entry per CDR3 protein. Of about 280,000 distinct CDR3 sequences listed, 80% to 90% are singletons. This receptor was identified in a human donor with multiple sclerosis. The sequenced material came from CD8+ T cells from PBMCs. This chain joins TRBV9 and TRBJ2-1, with D tentatively TRBD2 (8 bases). This CDR3 is CASSVHRGLVGSSYNEQFF. CDR3 in DNA: TGTGCCAGCAGCGTCCACAGGGGACTAGTAGGAAGCTCCTACAATGAGCAGTTCTTC.